What follows are 21 T cell receptor beta chains derived from one specimen sequenced in a study of cytomegalovirus exposure and HLA in healthy donors. Both 60 Vbeta primers and 13 Jbeta primers went into the PCR. Method: immunoSEQ multiplex PCR; TCRdb's copy keeps in-frame clones and lacks some. The sample consists of over 95,000 clones, 60% to 85% of them appearing once. The sequencing input was PBMCs. The receptors stem from a female donor in good health and CMV-seronegative.

This chain joins TRBV5-1 and TRBJ1-1; 7 bases match TRBD1. The CDR3 has 16 amino acids. Germline-derived CDR1 and CDR2 are SGHRS and YFSETQ. J lost 3 bases, V lost 5 bases, and 13 bases had no gene match. Written as DNA, the CDR3 is TGCGCCAGCAGGTCATCATCAGGGGGTTGGGACACTGAAGCTTTCTTT. This translates into CASRSSSGGWDTEAFF.

This clone was seen more than once but under ten times. The rearrangement uses TRBV19 and TRBJ1-2; D remains ambiguous. V was shortened by 7 bases and J by 6 bases, with 9 bases between the two germline ends. CDR3 length: 11 amino acids. The germline gives CDR1 LNHDA, CDR2 SQIVND (reference sequence). For the CDR3, the DNA is TGTGCCAGTAACCCGCGGCATGGCTACACCTTC. Its translation is CASNPRHGYTF.

V and J are TRBV29-1 and TRBJ1-3, with D possibly being TRBD1 (5 bases). The germline V gene has CDR1 SQVTM and CDR2 ANQGSEA. V was cut by 3 bases and J by 6 bases, with 6 bases left in between. The length of the CDR3 is 11 residues. CDR3 protein: CSVDRANTIYF. As DNA, the CDR3 is TGCAGCGTTGACAGGGCAAACACCATATATTTT.

The rearrangement uses TRBV9 and TRBJ2-1; a weak D match, TRBD2 (7 bases). The CDR3 runs to 13 residues. The V gene lost 2 bases and the J gene lost 9 bases, with 12 bases spanning the gap. CDR1 is SGDLS and CDR2 is YYNGEE in the germline V gene. CDR3: CASSVPGGFEQFF. In DNA, the CDR3 is TGTGCCAGCAGCGTTCCGGGGGGCTTTGAGCAGTTCTTC. Filled out from reference TRBV9 and TRBJ2-1, the complete variable domain reads DSGVTQTPKHLITATGQRVTLRCSPRSGDLSVYWYQQSLDQGLQFLIQYYNGEERAKGNILERFSAQQFPDLHSELNLSSLELGDSALYFCASSVPGGFEQFFGPGTRLTVL.

The chain couples TRBV4-1 to TRBJ2-1; 7 bases map to TRBD2. This CDR3 is 16 amino acids long. Unmatched junction bases numbered 8, after V lost 0 bases and J lost 6 bases. The V gene's germline CDR1 is MGHRA and CDR2 YSYEKL. CDR3 loop: CASSQENPGLVNEQFF. The CDR3 DNA reads TGCGCCAGCAGCCAAGAGAACCCTGGACTAGTCAATGAGCAGTTCTTC.

The gene calls are TRBV13 and TRBJ2-1, with TRBD2 matching 8 bases. CDR3 length: 14 residues. In germline, CDR1 is PRHDT, CDR2 FYEKMQ (reference sequence). J gave up 6 bases and V 3 bases, and 4 bases lay outside the gene matches. The CDR3 sequence: CASSFRGGVNEQFF. CDR3 sequence (DNA): TGTGCCAGCAGCTTCCGGGGGGGCGTCAATGAGCAGTTCTTC.

The rearrangement links TRBV7-2 to TRBJ1-2; a possible D gene is TRBD1 (5 bases). The germline CDR1 and CDR2 sequences are SGHTA and FQGNSA. Trimming removed 1 base from V and 7 bases from J, with 13 bases in between. The CDR3 loop spans 14 amino acids. CDR3 sequence: CASSLDPGGGGYTF. The CDR3 nucleotides are TGTGCCAGCAGCTTAGATCCGGGGGGAGGTGGCTACACCTTC.

The chain links TRBV5-1 to TRBJ2-1; 8 bases are a match to TRBD2. Trimming removed 4 bases from V and 3 bases from J; junction bases left unmatched: 15. Looked up from germline, CDR1 is SGHRS and CDR2 is YFSETQ. The CDR3 contains 18 residues. CDR3 amino acids: CASSPILGGRTNYNEQFF. DNA for the CDR3: TGCGCCAGCAGCCCGATCCTGGGCGGGAGGACAAACTACAATGAGCAGTTCTTC.

This clone came up a few times. The CDR3 spells CASSPTTSLGNEQFF. In nucleotides, the CDR3 is TGTGCCAGCTCACCTACGACTAGCCTGGGTAATGAGCAGTTCTTC. The chain is built from TRBV18 and TRBJ2-1, with 7 bases lining up with TRBD2. CDR3 size: 15 residues. From germline, CDR1 is KGHSH and CDR2 LQKENI. The J segment lost 7 bases and the V segment lost 3 bases, leaving 9 bases of the junction unmatched.

The chain combines TRBV5-6 with TRBJ2-1, with TRBD2 matching over 8 bases. The CDR3 runs to 15 residues. CDR1 SGHDT and CDR2 YYEEEE come from the germline V gene. V shed 2 bases, J shed 4 bases, and the junction held 5 bases outside the gene matches. The CDR3 protein is CASSFSGGPYNEQFF. The CDR3 bases are TGTGCCAGCAGCTTCAGCGGGGGCCCTTACAATGAGCAGTTCTTC.

The rearrangement links TRBV6-5 to TRBJ1-2; D uncertain. Trimming shortened V by 2 bases and J by 5 bases, and 6 bases separated the two germline ends. From germline, CDR1 is MNHEY and CDR2 SVGAGI. This CDR3 contains 12 residues. The CDR3 loop is CASSYGGYGYTF. In nucleotides, the CDR3 is TGTGCCAGCAGTTACGGCGGTTATGGCTACACCTTC.

The chain has TRBV29-1 and TRBJ1-2; D perhaps matches TRBD1 (5 bases). This CDR3 has 13 amino acids. V was shortened by 3 bases and J by 2 bases, with 10 bases between the two germline ends. CDR1 and CDR2 (germline): SQVTM, ANQGSEA. The CDR3 region is CSVDRGINYGYTF. DNA for the CDR3: TGCAGCGTTGATAGGGGTATCAACTATGGCTACACCTTC.

The chain carries TRBV7-8 and TRBJ2-3; 12 bases are a match to TRBD2. V shed 2 bases and J 6 bases; nucleotides not matched to a gene: 9. This CDR3 has 17 residues. Per germline, CDR1 SGHVS and CDR2 FQNEAQ. The CDR3 region has the DNA TGTGCCAGCAGCTTATACCCGCCTAGCGGGGGGGCCGATACGCAGTATTTT. Protein: CASSLYPPSGGADTQYF. Together with reference TRBV7-8 and TRBJ2-3, the CDR3 gives the full variable domain: GAGVSQSPRYKVAKRGQDVALRCDPISGHVSLFWYQQALGQGPEFLTYFQNEAQLDKSGLPSDRFFAERPEGSVSTLKIQRTQQEDSAVYLCASSLYPPSGGADTQYFGPGTRLTVL.

The rearrangement uses TRBV15 and TRBJ2-1; 9 bases match TRBD1. Germline CDR1 is LNHNV and CDR2 is YYDKDF (reference sequence). The CDR3 is 15 residues long. V was clipped by 5 bases and J by 5 bases; unmatched bases: 7. The chain's CDR3 is CATSLNRGLDNEQFF. CDR3 nucleotides: TGTGCCACCAGCCTTAACAGGGGGCTCGACAATGAGCAGTTCTTC.

The chain has TRBV13 and TRBJ2-5; 10 nucleotides match TRBD1. Germline V lookup: CDR1 PRHDT, CDR2 FYEKMQ (reference sequence). The CDR3 totals 14 residues. The V and J ends lost 5 bases and 4 bases, in that order; junction bases with no gene match: 4. CDR3 residues: CASSKGDRGETQYF. DNA of the CDR3: TGTGCCAGCAGCAAAGGGGACAGGGGAGAGACCCAGTACTTC.

This clone was counted between two and nine times. The rearrangement links TRBV9 to TRBJ2-1; maybe TRBD2 (6 bases). The germline gives CDR1 SGDLS, CDR2 YYNGEE. The CDR3 totals 17 residues. Deletions cut 4 bases from V and 0 bases from J, with 17 bases between. As DNA, the CDR3 is TGTGCCAGCAGCCGGACGGGGGAAAGAAGCTCCTACAATGAGCAGTTCTTC. It is translated as CASSRTGERSSYNEQFF.

The CDR3 here is CASSWTGGNEQFF. The CDR3 DNA follows: TGTGCCAGCAGTTGGACAGGCGGGAATGAGCAGTTCTTC. This chain uses TRBV6-5 with TRBJ2-1; TRBD1 matches 7 bases. In germline, CDR1 is MNHEY, CDR2 SVGAGI. This CDR3 is 13 amino acids long. V gave up 4 bases and J gave up 7 bases; unmatched junction bases: 4.

The CDR3 is CASSLEAGNGYTF. The CDR3 DNA sequence: TGCGCCAGCAGCTTGGAGGCAGGGAATGGCTACACCTTC. The J gene is TRBJ1-2, the V gene TRBV5-1, with D perhaps matching TRBD1 (5 bases). Germline CDR1 is SGHRS and CDR2 is YFSETQ. V was trimmed by 0 bases and J by 6 bases, leaving 9 bases between them. This CDR3 is 13 amino acids long.

The rearrangement links TRBV29-1 to TRBJ2-2; no firm D call. The CDR3 sequence is 13 residues long. Germline CDR1 reads SQVTM; CDR2 reads ANQGSEA. V gave up 4 bases and J gave up 1 base, with 7 bases separating them. The CDR3 sequence: CSVAQRNTGELFF. The CDR3 DNA reads as TGCAGCGTTGCCCAGCGGAACACCGGGGAGCTGTTTTTT.

The chain carries TRBV15 and TRBJ1-4, with 7 bases lining up with TRBD1. The V gene's germline CDR1 is LNHNV and CDR2 YYDKDF (reference sequence). The CDR3 is 13 residues long. V lost 10 bases, J lost 3 bases, and 5 bases stayed unmatched. In nucleotides, the CDR3 is TGTGCCATCCGGGACAGAGCTAATGAAAAACTGTTTTTT. Translated, it gives CAIRDRANEKLFF.

V and J are TRBV7-2 and TRBJ2-7, with D unclear. Germline lookup yields CDR1 SGHTA and CDR2 FQGNSA. V was trimmed by 3 bases and J by 6 bases, leaving 9 bases between them. There are 12 residues in the CDR3. CDR3 residues: CASSFGLSEQYF. The CDR3 DNA reads TGTGCCAGCAGCTTTGGGCTCTCCGAGCAGTACTTC.